A single sample is the source of the 10 T cell receptor beta chains below, sequenced in a study of T cell responses to AZD1222 COVID-19 vaccine. The repertoire was sequenced with immunoSEQ multiplex PCR; TCRdb's copy has only in-frame clones and lacks some. The repertoire holds 85,000 to 95,000 clones, with about 90% as singletons. The specimen comprised peripheral blood, sampled on day 0 of AZD1222 vaccination. All receptors derive from an adult in good health.

The V call is TRBV9, the J call TRBJ1-6, with D possibly matching TRBD1 (5 bases). Germline CDR1 SGDLS, CDR2 YYNGEE. There are 15 residues in the CDR3. V was trimmed by 1 base and J by 7 bases, leaving 12 bases between them. CDR3 amino acids: CASSVSGRGNSPLHF. The DNA of the CDR3 is TGTGCCAGCAGCGTATCGGGACGGGGGAATTCACCCCTCCACTTT.

J is TRBJ2-7 and V is TRBV5-4, with D unclear. The germline V and J ends were trimmed by 1 base and 0 bases, with 11 bases remaining between them. The CDR3 spans 15 residues. Germline V gene data show CDR1 as SGHNT and CDR2 as YYREEE (reference sequence). This CDR3 reads CASSLRVQSSYEQYF. The CDR3 DNA reads as TGTGCCAGCAGCTTGCGGGTACAGAGCTCCTACGAGCAGTACTTC.

This chain uses TRBV18 with TRBJ1-1, with D hard to call. The ends were cut back, 11 bases at V and 6 bases at J, with 22 bases in the middle. Germline lookup yields CDR1 KGHSH and CDR2 LQKENI. The CDR3 is made up of 14 amino acids. CDR3 in DNA: TGTGCCTCCCAGGCCGACTCCGGGGTCCCTGAAGCTTTCTTT. Translation: CASQADSGVPEAFF. Filled out from reference TRBV18 and TRBJ1-1, the complete variable domain reads NAGVMQNPRHLVRRRGQEARLRCSPMKGHSHVYWYRQLPEEGLKFMVYLQKENIIDESGMPKERFSAEFPKEGPSILRIQQVVRGDSAAYFCASQADSGVPEAFFGQGTRLTVV.

The chain is built from TRBV14 and TRBJ2-7; 7 bases align to TRBD1. The CDR3 has 17 amino acids. The germline V gene has CDR1 SGHDN and CDR2 FVKESK. J lost 2 bases, V lost 3 bases, and 13 bases had no gene match. This chain's CDR3 is CASSHYKAGTAAYEQYF. CDR3 DNA: TGTGCCAGCAGCCATTACAAAGCCGGGACAGCGGCCTACGAGCAGTACTTC.

The chain recombines TRBV30 with TRBJ1-4; a possible D gene is TRBD1 (6 bases). The germline V gene encodes CDR1 GTSNPN and CDR2 SVGIG (reference sequence). This CDR3 region has 15 residues. V lost 3 bases and J 5 bases, leaving 16 bases between the germline ends. The CDR3 DNA reads as TGTGCCTGGAGACCAGGGGCAGCATTGAATGAAAAACTGTTTTTT. Amino acid sequence: CAWRPGAALNEKLFF.

The rearrangement links TRBV7-8 to TRBJ2-3; weak D call: TRBD1 (6 bases). This CDR3 is built from 13 residues. Trimming pared 7 bases from V and 4 bases from J, leaving 12 bases between. CDR1 and CDR2 from the germline V gene are SGHVS and FQNEAQ. CDR3 in DNA: TGTGCCAGCAACGGCAGGGGCGCAGATACGCAGTATTTT. Translation gives CASNGRGADTQYF.

The chain carries TRBV9 and TRBJ2-2; D unclear. The V gene's germline CDR1 is SGDLS and CDR2 YYNGEE. The CDR3 has 14 residues. Trimming stripped 7 bases from V and 1 base from J, with 11 bases between. The CDR3 nucleotides are TGTGCCAGCGGAGTGGGGATGAACACCGGGGAGCTGTTTTTT. Its protein is CASGVGMNTGELFF.

This clone was found a few times. This chain connects TRBV27 to TRBJ1-5, with D hard to call. Germline CDR1 reads MNHEY; CDR2 reads SMNVEV (reference sequence). Trimming removed 11 bases at V and 2 bases at J, with 13 bases between. The CDR3 has 13 residues. The DNA of the CDR3 is TGTGCCGGACCCCTAAATGGCAATCAGCCCCAGCATTTT. Encoded protein: CAGPLNGNQPQHF.

The CDR3 bases are TGTGCCAGCCGACCTCAGGGGGCATCCTATGGCTACACCTTC. This codes for CASRPQGASYGYTF. V is TRBV7-9 and J is TRBJ1-2; 8 bases align to TRBD1. The ends lost 8 bases at V and 4 bases at J; junction bases unmatched: 9. From germline, CDR1 is SEHNR and CDR2 FQNEAQ (reference sequence). This CDR3 is 14 amino acids long. Looking up the rest from reference TRBV7-9 and TRBJ1-2 gives the full variable domain: DTGVSQNPRHKITKRGQNVTFRCDPISEHNRLYWYRQTLGQGPEFLTYFQNEAQLEKSRLLSDRFSAERPKGSFSTLEIQRTEQGDSAMYLCASRPQGASYGYTFGSGTRLTVV.

This chain uses TRBV10-3 with TRBJ2-3; no clear D. V was shortened by 4 bases and J by 9 bases, with 8 bases between the two germline ends. The CDR3 is 11 residues long. CDR1 is ENHRY, CDR2 SYGVKD, per germline. This CDR3 reads CAISGGNTQYF. The CDR3 region has the DNA TGTGCCATCAGTGGCGGTAACACGCAGTATTTT.